This T cell receptor (beta chain) is from a study of T-cell reconstitution after alpha-beta-depleted transplantation in children. The TCRbeta library incorporated unique molecular identifiers. TCRdb reprocessed the PCR reads with MiXCR, giving one entry per CDR3 protein. Of about 460,000 distinct CDR3 sequences listed, around 13% are singletons. The CDR3 spans 14 residues. Deletions cut 6 bases from V and 4 bases from J, with 16 bases between. Germline CDR1 ENHRY, CDR2 SYGVKD. The chain recombines TRBV10-3 with TRBJ2-7; D tentatively fits TRBD1 or TRBD2 (5 bases each). Here the sequenced sample was PBMCs from the stem cell graft donor, taken from the stem cell graft. This sequence originates from a human donor who donated a stem cell graft to a child with combined immunodeficiency. Here the CDR3 DNA reads TGTGCCATCAGCCCCGGGACGAAGAATTACGAGCAGTACTTC. As protein: CAISPGTKNYEQYF.